This TCR beta chain appears in the sequencing data of a study of cytomegalovirus exposure and HLA in healthy donors. As for the study in general: Early released data comprised around 79 million unique TCRs from HLA-typed donors. Overall study findings and caveats: As a later analysis revealed, the rate of TCR association differed by HLA locus, with DRB1 most and HLA-C fewest.

A multiplex PCR was run with 60 Vbeta primers and 13 Jbeta primers. This table comes from immunoSEQ multiplex PCR, and its TCRdb copy is limited to in-frame clones, with some not included. This table has some 160,000 clones, 81% appearing once. Details on this clone: Its antigen is not identified.

CDR3 length equals 15 residues. Germline V gene sequence: CDR1 SEHNR, CDR2 FQNEAQ (reference sequence). Trimming removed 1 base from V and 5 bases from J, with 9 bases in between. The TCR comes from a man aged 45-65 years in good health and CMV-seropositive. Sequenced: PBMCs. The gene calls are TRBV7-9 and TRBJ1-6; D is undetermined. The CDR3 DNA reads as TGTGCCAGCAGCTTAGAACCCCCAGATAATTCACCCCTCCACTTT. Protein sequence: CASSLEPPDNSPLHF.